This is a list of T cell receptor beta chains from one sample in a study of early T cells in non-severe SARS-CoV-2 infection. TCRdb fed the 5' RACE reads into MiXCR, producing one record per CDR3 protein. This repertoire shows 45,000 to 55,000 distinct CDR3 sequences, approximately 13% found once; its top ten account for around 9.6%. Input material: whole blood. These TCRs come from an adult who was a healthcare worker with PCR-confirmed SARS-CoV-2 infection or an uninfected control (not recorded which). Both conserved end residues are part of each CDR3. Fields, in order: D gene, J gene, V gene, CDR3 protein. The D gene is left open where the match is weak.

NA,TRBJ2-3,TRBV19,CASSISDRITDTQYF
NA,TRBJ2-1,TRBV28,CASRGVMGNEQFF
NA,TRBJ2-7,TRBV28,CASNQQGYREQYF
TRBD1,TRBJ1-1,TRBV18,CASSSGQGGTEAFF
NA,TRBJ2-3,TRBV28,CASSVADTQYF
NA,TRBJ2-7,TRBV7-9,CASSDSGEQYF
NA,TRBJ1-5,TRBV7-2,CASSLDSWGNQPQHF
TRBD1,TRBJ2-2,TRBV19,CASKARDRGTGELFF
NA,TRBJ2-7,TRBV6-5,CASGPWGNEQYF
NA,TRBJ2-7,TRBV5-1,CASCPSNPILYEQYF
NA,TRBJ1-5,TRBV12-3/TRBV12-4,CASKEGNSNQPQHF
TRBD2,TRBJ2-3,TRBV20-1,CSARLAGTDTQYF
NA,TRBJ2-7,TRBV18,CASSPHEGSYEQYF
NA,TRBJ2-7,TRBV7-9,CASSLEKGGRYEQYF
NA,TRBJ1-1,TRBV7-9,CASSLPEGWNTEAFF
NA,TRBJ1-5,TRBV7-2,CASSLWAPYSNQPQHF
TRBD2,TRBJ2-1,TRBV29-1,CSVDGLADHHEQFF
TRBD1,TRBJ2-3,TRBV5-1,CASSLTDRGTDTQYF
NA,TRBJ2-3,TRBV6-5,CASSYTASTDTQYF
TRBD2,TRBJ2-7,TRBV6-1,CASSEGTSGMGEQYF
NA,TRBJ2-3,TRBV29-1,CSVRGGRTQYF
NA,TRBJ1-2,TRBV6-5,CASSYARNKLRGSDGYTF
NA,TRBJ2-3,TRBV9,CASSVGRITDTQYF
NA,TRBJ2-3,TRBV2,CASSDGFATDTQYF
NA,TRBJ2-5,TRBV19,CASRKLDSPETQYF
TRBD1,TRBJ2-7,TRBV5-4,CASSLDRSHEQYF
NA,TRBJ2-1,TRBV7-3,CASSPTPGYNEQFF
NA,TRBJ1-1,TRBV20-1,CSARQRGDTEAFF
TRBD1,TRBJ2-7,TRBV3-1,CASSQVGQGEEQYF
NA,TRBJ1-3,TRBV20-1,CSAFAGAAGNTIYF
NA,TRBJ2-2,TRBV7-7,CASSLRGTGELFF
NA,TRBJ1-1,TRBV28,CASSARGWSRVNTEAFF
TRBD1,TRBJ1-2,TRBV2,CASIGTGGGYTF
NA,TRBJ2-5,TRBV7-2,CASSSQPETQYF
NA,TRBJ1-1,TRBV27,CASRSLNTEAFF